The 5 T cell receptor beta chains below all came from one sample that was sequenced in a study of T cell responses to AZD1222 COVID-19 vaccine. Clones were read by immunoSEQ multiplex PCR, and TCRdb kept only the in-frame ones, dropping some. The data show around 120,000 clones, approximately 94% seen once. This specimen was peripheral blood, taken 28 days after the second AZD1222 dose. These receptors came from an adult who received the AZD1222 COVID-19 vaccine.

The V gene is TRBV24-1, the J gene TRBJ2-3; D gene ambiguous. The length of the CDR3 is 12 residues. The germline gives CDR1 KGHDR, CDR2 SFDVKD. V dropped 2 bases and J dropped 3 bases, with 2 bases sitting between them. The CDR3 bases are TGTGCCACCAGTGATTATACAGATACGCAGTATTTT. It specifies CATSDYTDTQYF.

As DNA, the CDR3 is TGTGCCAGCAGGCCACAGTACAATGAGCAGTTCTTC. This encodes CASRPQYNEQFF. This chain connects TRBV12-3 or TRBV12-4 to TRBJ2-1; D unresolved. The CDR3 is 12 residues long. V lost 6 bases, J lost 4 bases, and 7 bases lay in between.

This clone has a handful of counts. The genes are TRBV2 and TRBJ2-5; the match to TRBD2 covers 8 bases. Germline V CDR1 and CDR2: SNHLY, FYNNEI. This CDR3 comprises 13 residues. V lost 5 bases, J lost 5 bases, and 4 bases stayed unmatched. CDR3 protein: CASSPPGGETQYF. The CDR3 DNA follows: TGTGCCAGCAGTCCTCCGGGGGGGGAGACCCAGTACTTC. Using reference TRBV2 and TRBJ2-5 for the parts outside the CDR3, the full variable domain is EPEVTQTPSHQVTQMGQEVILRCVPISNHLYFYWYRQILGQKVEFLVSFYNNEISEKSEIFDDQFSVERPDGSNFTLKIRSTKLEDSAMYFCASSPPGGETQYFGPGTRLLVL.

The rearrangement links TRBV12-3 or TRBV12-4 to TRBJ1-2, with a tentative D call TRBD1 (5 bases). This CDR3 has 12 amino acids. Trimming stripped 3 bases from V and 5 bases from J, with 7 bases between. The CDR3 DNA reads TGTGCCAGCAGTTTGGGGCCTTATGGCTACACCTTC. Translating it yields CASSLGPYGYTF.

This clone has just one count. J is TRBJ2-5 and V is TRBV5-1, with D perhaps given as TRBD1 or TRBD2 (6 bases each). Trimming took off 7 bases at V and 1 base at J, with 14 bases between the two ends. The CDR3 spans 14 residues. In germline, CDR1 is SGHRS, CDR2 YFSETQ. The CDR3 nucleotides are TGCGCCAGCTCGGAGGGGGGAATCCAAGAGACCCAGTACTTC. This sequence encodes CASSEGGIQETQYF.